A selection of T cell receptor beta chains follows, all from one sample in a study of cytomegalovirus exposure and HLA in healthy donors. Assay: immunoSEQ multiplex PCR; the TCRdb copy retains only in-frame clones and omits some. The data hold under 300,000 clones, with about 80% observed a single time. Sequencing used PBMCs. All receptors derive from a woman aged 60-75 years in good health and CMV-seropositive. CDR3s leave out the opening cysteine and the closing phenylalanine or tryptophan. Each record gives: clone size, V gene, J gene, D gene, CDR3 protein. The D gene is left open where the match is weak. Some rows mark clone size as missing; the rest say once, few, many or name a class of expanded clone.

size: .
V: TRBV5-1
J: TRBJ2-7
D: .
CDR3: ASSLGQGNYEQY

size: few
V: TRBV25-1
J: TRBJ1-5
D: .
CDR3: ASSDSGRGHQPQH

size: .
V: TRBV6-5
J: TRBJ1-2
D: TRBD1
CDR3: ASIDRVGGYT

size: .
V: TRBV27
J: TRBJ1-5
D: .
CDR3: ASSLLGGSQPQH

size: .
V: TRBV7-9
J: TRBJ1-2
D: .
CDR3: ASTLRSANYGYT

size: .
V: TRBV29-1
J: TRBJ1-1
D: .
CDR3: SVERVPMNTEAF

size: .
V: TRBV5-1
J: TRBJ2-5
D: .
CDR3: ASKTGNQETQY

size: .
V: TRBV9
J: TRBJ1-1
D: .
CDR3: ASSPLFGGGTEAF

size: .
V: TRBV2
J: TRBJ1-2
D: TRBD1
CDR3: ASSSVGQGAGGYT

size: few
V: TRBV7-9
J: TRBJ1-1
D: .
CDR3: SSSGPGVRGGNTEAF

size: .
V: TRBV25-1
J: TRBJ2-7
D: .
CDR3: ASSEPGDRGYEQY

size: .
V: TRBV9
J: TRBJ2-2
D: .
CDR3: ASSPIGSAAGELF

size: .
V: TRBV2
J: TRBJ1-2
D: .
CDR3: ASSSPGWDTSNYGYT

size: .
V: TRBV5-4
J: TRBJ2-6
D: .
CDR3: ASSRSTGSGANVLT

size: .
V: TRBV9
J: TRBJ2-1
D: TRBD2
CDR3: ASSYTSGSSNEQF

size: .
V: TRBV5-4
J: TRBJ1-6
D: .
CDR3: ASSLERGADSPLH

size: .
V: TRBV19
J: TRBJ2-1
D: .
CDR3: ASSIEGSSYNEQF

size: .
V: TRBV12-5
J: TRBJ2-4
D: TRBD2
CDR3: ASVLAGDSIQY

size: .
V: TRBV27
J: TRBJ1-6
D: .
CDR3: ASSLSIQASPLH

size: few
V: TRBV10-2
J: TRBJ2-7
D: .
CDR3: ASSERGLTGAYEQY

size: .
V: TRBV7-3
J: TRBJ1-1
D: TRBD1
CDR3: ASSSGQQIF

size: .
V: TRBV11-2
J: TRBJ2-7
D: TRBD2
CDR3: ASSLTSGIYEQY

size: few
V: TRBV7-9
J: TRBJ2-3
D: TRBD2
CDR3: ASMRASGRFGDTQY

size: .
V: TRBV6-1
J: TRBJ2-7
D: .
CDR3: ASSGGDSPPYEQY

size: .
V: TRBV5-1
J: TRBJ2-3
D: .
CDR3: ASSFRFRGDTQY

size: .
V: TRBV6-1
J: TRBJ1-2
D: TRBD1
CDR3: ASSEVKGAPYT

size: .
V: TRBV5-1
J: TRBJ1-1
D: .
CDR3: ASSDQGRVNTEAF

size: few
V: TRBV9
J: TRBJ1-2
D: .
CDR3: ASSVGQGGNYGYT

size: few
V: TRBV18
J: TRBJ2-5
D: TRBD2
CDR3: ASSPLSATSGSSETQY

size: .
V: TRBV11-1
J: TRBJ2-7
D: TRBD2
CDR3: ASSSSGTSGFSSYEQY

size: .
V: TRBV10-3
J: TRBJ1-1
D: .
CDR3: AISPGNTEAF

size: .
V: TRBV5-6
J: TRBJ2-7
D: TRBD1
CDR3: ASNGQGALYEQY

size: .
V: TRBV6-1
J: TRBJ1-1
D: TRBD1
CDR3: ASRGLTGGIAEAF

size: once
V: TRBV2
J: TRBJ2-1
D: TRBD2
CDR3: ASSGRTGTNYNEQF

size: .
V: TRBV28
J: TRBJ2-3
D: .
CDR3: ASSLGGPGSRISDTQY

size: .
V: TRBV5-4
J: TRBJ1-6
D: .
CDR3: ASSLGILANSPLH

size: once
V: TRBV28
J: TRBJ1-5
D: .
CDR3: ASSWRDLGGNGNQPQH